This T cell receptor beta chain was sequenced during a study of blood T cells in healthy people across ages. CDR1 LGHNA and CDR2 YSLEER come from the germline V gene. V lost 0 bases and J 8 bases, leaving 17 bases between the germline ends. The CDR3 is 16 amino acids. PCR was performed a second time for roughly 7 to 12 cycles using a sample-barcoded 5' primer and a J-beta primer mix. Each CDR3 protein gets one entry after TCRdb re-called the 5' RACE reads with MiXCR. In the table there are approximately 790,000 distinct CDR3 sequences, around 62% of which are singletons. V gene TRBV4-3 combines with J gene TRBJ2-1; tentative D call: TRBD1 (5 bases). The sequencing sample was made of blood. The origin of this receptor is a man under 40 in good health. The CDR3 region has the DNA TGCGCCAGCAGCCAAGATTTGGCAGGGTTGGGCGATGAGCAGTTCTTC. Protein: CASSQDLAGLGDEQFF.